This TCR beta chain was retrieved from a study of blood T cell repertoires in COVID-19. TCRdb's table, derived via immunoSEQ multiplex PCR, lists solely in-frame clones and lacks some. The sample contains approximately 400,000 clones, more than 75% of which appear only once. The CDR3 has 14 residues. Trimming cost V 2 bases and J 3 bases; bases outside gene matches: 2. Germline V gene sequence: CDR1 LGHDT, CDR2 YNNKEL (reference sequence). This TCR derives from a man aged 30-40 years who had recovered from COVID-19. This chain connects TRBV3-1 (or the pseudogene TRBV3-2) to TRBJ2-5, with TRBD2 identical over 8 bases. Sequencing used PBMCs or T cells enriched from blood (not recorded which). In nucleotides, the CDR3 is TGTGCCAGCAGCCAACCGGGGGGGAAAGAGACCCAGTACTTC. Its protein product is CASSQPGGKETQYF.